These 22 T cell receptor beta chains originate from one sample sequenced in a study of identical twins. TCRdb re-called the 5' RACE reads with MiXCR, one entry per CDR3 protein. The sample lists about 520,000 distinct CDR3 sequences; around 20% were seen once. These data were also filed under a second study, of T cells expressing NK-cell markers.

Sequenced input: CD4+ T cells sorted from blood. These receptors all come from a woman between 18 and 29 years old in good health.

In this sample, this clonotype turned up a few times. The chain links TRBV3-1 to TRBJ1-1, with no clear D. Germline V gene data show CDR1 as LGHDT and CDR2 as YNNKEL (reference sequence). The CDR3 runs to 13 residues. The ends were cut back, 4 bases at V and 4 bases at J, with 10 bases in the middle. CDR3 protein: CASSRPGRTEAFF. CDR3 nucleotide sequence: TGTGCCAGCAGCCGGCCCGGGCGCACTGAAGCTTTCTTT.

The chain recombines TRBV7-6 with TRBJ1-2; perhaps TRBD1 as D (6 bases). The V gene's germline CDR1 is SGHVS and CDR2 FNYEAQ. V lost 5 bases and J 4 bases, leaving 17 bases between the germline ends. This CDR3 has 15 amino acids. Here the CDR3 DNA reads TGTGCCAGCAGCCCCCGATGGGGGGCAGGCTATGGCTACACCTTC. It encodes CASSPRWGAGYGYTF.

The chain has TRBV11-1 and TRBJ2-1; D is ambiguous. The germline V gene encodes CDR1 SGHAT and CDR2 FQDESV (reference sequence). This CDR3 has 18 amino acids. The germline V and J ends were trimmed by 1 base and 1 base, with 17 bases remaining between them. CDR3 DNA sequence: TGTGCCAGCAGCTTAGGGCGGCGCTCTCTTGTTTCCTACAATGAGCAGTTCTTC. This encodes CASSLGRRSLVSYNEQFF.

V is TRBV20-1 and J is TRBJ2-5, with 12 bases that match TRBD1. CDR3 length equals 16 residues. Per germline, CDR1 DFQATT and CDR2 SNEGSKA (reference sequence). The J segment lost 4 bases and the V segment lost 5 bases, leaving 11 bases of the junction unmatched. In nucleotides, the CDR3 is TGCAGTGCTGCGGGGACAGGGGGCCGAAAATCAGAGACCCAGTACTTC. It translates to CSAAGTGGRKSETQYF.

This clonotype was counted only a few times. No conserved phenylalanine or tryptophan is present at the end of the CDR3, so a read error is the likely explanation. The V and J genes are TRBV9 and TRBJ1-1, with a weak D call TRBD1 (5 bases). The CDR3 is 14 amino acids. Per germline, CDR1 SGDLS and CDR2 YYNGEE. With 4 bases removed from V and 1 base from J, the gap between germline ends came to 11 bases. In nucleotides, the CDR3 is TGTGCCAGCAGCTTCCAGGGATCGAACACTGAAGCTTTCGTT. Its protein is CASSFQGSNTEAFV.

In its sample, this clonotype was seen a few times. The chain uses TRBV3-1 and TRBJ2-5, with D possibly matching TRBD2 (6 bases). The CDR3 sequence is 14 residues long. The V and J ends lost 4 bases and 4 bases respectively, with 13 bases between them. Germline V gene sequence: CDR1 LGHDT, CDR2 YNNKEL (reference sequence). This CDR3 is CASSPSAGRETQYF. CDR3 DNA: TGTGCCAGCAGCCCTTCTGCGGGGCGAGAGACCCAGTACTTC.

This clonotype was picked up a small number of times. The gene calls are TRBV5-1 and TRBJ2-3; a weak D match, TRBD1 (6 bases). The V gene lost 4 bases and the J gene lost 4 bases, with 13 bases spanning the gap. Germline V CDR1 and CDR2: SGHRS, YFSETQ. The CDR3 extends over 14 amino acids. CDR3 sequence: CASSLAAGADTQYF. The DNA for the CDR3 is TGCGCCAGCAGCCTGGCGGCAGGGGCAGATACGCAGTATTTT.

This clonotype was counted a few times. The chain joins TRBV10-1 to TRBJ2-3; 10 nucleotides align to TRBD1. J was trimmed by 7 bases and V by 6 bases; bases with no gene match: 7. Germline V gives CDR1 WNHNN, CDR2 SYGVQD (reference sequence). The CDR3 length is 14 residues. The CDR3 spells CASSGDRGLNTQYF. CDR3 DNA: TGCGCCAGCAGCGGGGACAGGGGTTTGAATACGCAGTATTTT.

This chain links TRBV20-1 with TRBJ2-3; tentatively, D is TRBD2 (6 bases). This CDR3 is 15 amino acids long. V was shortened by 3 bases and J by 2 bases, with 15 bases between the two germline ends. The V gene's germline CDR1 is DFQATT and CDR2 SNEGSKA (reference sequence). CDR3 nucleotides: TGCAGTGCTAGCACCTCGGGAGAACCCACAGATACGCAGTATTTT. It encodes CSASTSGEPTDTQYF.

In its sample, this clonotype was seen a few times. The CDR3 loop reads CASSRPAWTEAFF. The CDR3, as DNA: TGTGCCAGCAGTAGGCCCGCATGGACTGAAGCTTTCTTT. V and J are TRBV12-3 or TRBV12-4 and TRBJ1-1, with no clear D. CDR3 length equals 13 residues. V shed 5 bases and J shed 5 bases, with 12 bases lying between them.

This clonotype was detected only a few times. This rearrangement joins TRBV2 to TRBJ2-3; 7 nucleotides agree with TRBD1. The CDR3 runs to 15 residues. The V segment lost 2 bases and the J segment 7 bases; nucleotides outside the gene matches: 9. Germline loops: CDR1 SNHLY, CDR2 FYNNEI. The DNA for the CDR3 is TGTGCCAGCAGTGAATCGGGGCAGGGGGTCTATACGCAGTATTTT. The encoded protein is CASSESGQGVYTQYF.

This clonotype turned up a few times. The chain employs TRBV9 and TRBJ2-7; no definite D call. Trimming stripped 0 bases from V and 4 bases from J, with 8 bases between. The CDR3 runs 13 residues. CDR1 and CDR2 from the germline V gene are SGDLS and YYNGEE. The CDR3 bases are TGTGCCAGCAGCGTAGCTACCTCTTACGAGCAGTACTTC. Its protein is CASSVATSYEQYF.

This clonotype was observed a handful of times. This rearrangement joins TRBV6-2 or TRBV6-3 to TRBJ2-1; TRBD2 agrees at 9 bases. V was pared by 7 bases and J by 5 bases, with 6 bases of the junction left unmatched. Germline CDR1 reads MNHEY; CDR2 reads SVGEGT. The CDR3 loop spans 14 amino acids. In nucleotides, the CDR3 is TGTGCCAGCAATGCGGGAGGGAGGGACAATGAGCAGTTCTTC. Translated: CASNAGGRDNEQFF.

This clonotype came up a few times. The chain has TRBV6-1 and TRBJ1-6; D is perhaps TRBD1 (6 bases). Looked up from germline, CDR1 is MNHNS and CDR2 is SASEGT. This CDR3 has 13 amino acids. The V and J ends lost 8 bases and 7 bases respectively, with 12 bases between them. The CDR3 spells CASATGMNSPLHF. The DNA of the CDR3 is TGTGCCAGCGCCACAGGGATGAATTCACCCCTCCACTTT.

Turning to this clonotype: An end of the junction does not agree with germline; a read error may underlie this. V usage is TRBV10-3 and J usage is TRBJ2-2; D perhaps matches TRBD1 (7 bases). The germline CDR1 and CDR2 sequences are ENHRY and SYGVKD. This CDR3 comprises 15 residues. DNA for the CDR3: TGTACCATCAGTGAGAACAGGGGAGGCACCGGGGAGCTGTTTTTT. It is translated as CTISENRGGTGELFF.

CDR3 nucleotide sequence: TGCAGTGCTAGAGACCCGGGACTACTCAAAAACATTCAGTACTTC. Translating gives CSARDPGLLKNIQYF. The chain has TRBV20-1 and TRBJ2-4; 7 nucleotides match TRBD2. The CDR3 contains 15 residues. CDR1 DFQATT and CDR2 SNEGSKA come from the germline V gene (reference sequence). The junction had 5 bases not matched to a gene; V was cut back by 0 bases and J by 3 bases.

J is TRBJ2-5 and V is TRBV20-1; a weak D match, TRBD2 (7 bases). This CDR3 is 13 amino acids long. Germline V gives CDR1 DFQATT, CDR2 SNEGSKA (reference sequence). Trimming left V 6 bases short and J 8 bases short, with 19 bases between. The CDR3, as DNA: TGCAGTGCAGATATAGCCGGGGGGCCTACCCAGTACTTC. Translated: CSADIAGGPTQYF.

The chain links TRBV4-2 to TRBJ2-1, with D possibly matching TRBD2 (6 bases). Per germline, CDR1 LGHNA and CDR2 YNFKEQ. This CDR3 comprises 16 residues. The V end lost 0 bases, the J end lost 7 bases, and 16 bases lay between the germline ends. The CDR3 DNA follows: TGTGCCAGCAGCCAAGAACAAGCGAGACTAGGGAATGAGCAGTTCTTC. This translates into CASSQEQARLGNEQFF.

V gene TRBV7-9 combines with J gene TRBJ2-3, with D perhaps TRBD1 (5 bases). From germline, CDR1 is SEHNR and CDR2 FQNEAQ (reference sequence). This CDR3 region has 15 residues. V was clipped by 1 base and J by 4 bases, with 12 bases between them. This CDR3 is CASSLGPTVSDTQYF. For the CDR3, the DNA is TGTGCCAGCAGCTTAGGCCCGACAGTCTCAGATACGCAGTATTTT. Complete variable domain (other parts from reference TRBV7-9 and TRBJ2-3): DTGVSQNPRHKITKRGQNVTFRCDPISEHNRLYWYRQTLGQGPEFLTYFQNEAQLEKSRLLSDRFSAERPKGSFSTLEIQRTEQGDSAMYLCASSLGPTVSDTQYFGPGTRLTVL.

This clonotype has just a few counts. The genes are TRBV12-3 or TRBV12-4 and TRBJ1-5; possible D gene TRBD1, 6 bases. The CDR3 has 16 residues. Trimming shortened V by 5 bases and J by 2 bases, and 16 bases separated the two germline ends. Here the CDR3 DNA reads TGTGCCAGCAGTAACAGGGTTCGTGGAGGCAATCAGCCCCAGCATTTT. Protein product: CASSNRVRGGNQPQHF.

The genes are TRBV4-3 and TRBJ1-2; D not resolved. The V and J ends lost 4 bases and 6 bases respectively, with 15 bases between them. CDR1 LGHNA and CDR2 YSLEER come from the germline V gene. CDR3 size: 14 residues. The CDR3 region is CASSPRSDHNGYTF. The CDR3 DNA follows: TGCGCCAGCAGCCCTAGATCTGACCATAATGGCTACACCTTC.

There are a few counts of this clonotype. The chain recombines TRBV20-1 with TRBJ1-6, with a tentative D call TRBD1 (5 bases). The V end lost 0 bases, the J end lost 7 bases, and 16 bases lay between the germline ends. Per germline, CDR1 DFQATT and CDR2 SNEGSKA (reference sequence). The CDR3 length is 16 residues. CDR3 DNA: TGCAGTGCTAGAGATTGGAGGGGCGGCATGAATTCACCCCTCCACTTT. Its protein is CSARDWRGGMNSPLHF.